The 27 T cell receptor beta chains below come from one sample, sequenced in a study of regulatory T cells in long-lasting Graves disease. Regarding time point: newly diagnosed GD, antithyroid drugs for less than 3 months. PBMC RNA was the source of the TCR library. iRepertoire HTBI primers and Arm-PCR of CDR3 regions built TCR beta libraries. In TCRdb, the multiplex PCR reads were re-called with MiXCR into one record per CDR3 protein. The table shows about 400,000 distinct CDR3 sequences, with about 17% occurring only once. The same specimen was also included in a second study, on T cells in Graves' hyperthyroidism and ophthalmopathy.

The sample was peripheral blood mononuclear cells (PBMCs), taken at new diagnosis, from a patient treated with antithyroid drugs. These receptors were collected from a woman aged 18-29 years with Graves disease.

This clonotype came up many times. This chain links TRBV9 with TRBJ2-1, with 9 bases identical to TRBD2. The CDR3 totals 15 residues. The V gene end was trimmed by 4 bases and the J gene end by 8 bases; junction bases not matched to a gene: 10. Germline values: CDR1 SGDLS, CDR2 YYNGEE. The CDR3 sequence: CASSTISGSGYEQFF. The DNA of the CDR3 is TGTGCCAGCAGCACGATTAGCGGGAGTGGCTATGAGCAGTTCTTC.

Many counts were recorded for this clonotype. The CDR3 protein is CASSVNADNYGYTF. The CDR3 nucleotides read TGTGCCAGCAGCGTAAACGCGGATAACTATGGCTACACCTTC. The chain is built from TRBV9 and TRBJ1-2; D ambiguous. Germline values: CDR1 SGDLS, CDR2 YYNGEE. The V end was cut by 1 base, the J end by 1 base, with 8 bases between. The CDR3 totals 14 residues.

This clonotype has ten or more counts. The chain couples TRBV5-5 to TRBJ2-2; the D gene is possibly TRBD1 (5 bases). CDR1 and CDR2 (germline): SGHKS, YYEKEE (reference sequence). CDR3 length equals 16 residues. Trimming pared 4 bases from V and 4 bases from J, leaving 17 bases between. DNA for the CDR3: TGTGCCAGCAGCCCCGGGCTGGGGCAGTCCACCGGGGAGCTGTTTTTT. This gives the protein CASSPGLGQSTGELFF.

The table lists this clonotype with many counts. The genes are TRBV15 and TRBJ2-1, with 11 bases identical to TRBD1. The germline CDR1 and CDR2 sequences are LNHNV and YYDKDF (reference sequence). The V gene end was trimmed by 0 bases and the J gene end by 8 bases; junction bases not matched to a gene: 9. There are 17 residues in the CDR3. CDR3 nucleotide sequence: TGTGCCACCAGCAGAGATAGTCGGACAGGGGGCAGCGATGAGCAGTTCTTC. This gives the protein CATSRDSRTGGSDEQFF.

This clonotype was recorded at least ten times. The rearrangement joins TRBV9 to TRBJ2-1; 7 nucleotides match TRBD2. CDR3 length equals 16 residues. Germline CDR1 is SGDLS and CDR2 is YYNGEE. V shed 4 bases and J 4 bases; nucleotides not matched to a gene: 11. CDR3: CASSQTRAGEYNEQFF. CDR3 DNA sequence: TGTGCCAGCAGCCAAACCCGGGCGGGGGAATACAATGAGCAGTTCTTC.

There are many counts of this clonotype. The rearrangement links TRBV2 to TRBJ2-5; 7 bases are a match to TRBD2. With 6 bases clipped from V and 5 bases from J, the junction kept 12 bases outside the gene matches. This CDR3 contains 15 residues. CDR1 SNHLY and CDR2 FYNNEI come from the germline V gene. The CDR3: CASSAYRGSEETQYF. In nucleotides, the CDR3 is TGTGCCAGCAGCGCGTACCGCGGGAGTGAGGAGACCCAGTACTTC.

This chain joins TRBV6-1 and TRBJ2-2; 10 nucleotides line up with TRBD1. The germline V gene encodes CDR1 MNHNS and CDR2 SASEGT. This CDR3 has 17 amino acids. J gave up 7 bases and V 7 bases, and 15 bases lay outside the gene matches. This CDR3 reads CASTRSGTGVLSGELFF. In DNA form, the CDR3 reads TGTGCCAGCACCCGATCCGGGACAGGGGTTCTCAGCGGGGAGCTGTTTTTT.

On this clonotype: Germline is not matched at one junction end, which may reflect a read error. The chain recombines TRBV7-9 with TRBJ2-7; D not certain. Germline lookup yields CDR1 SEHNR and CDR2 FQNEAQ (reference sequence). The CDR3 extends over 11 amino acids. This CDR3 is CASSWSELLEF. The DNA of the CDR3 is TGTGCCAGCAGCTGGTCCGAGCTTCTGGAATTC.

This clonotype was detected only once. This sequence joins TRBV11-1 and TRBJ2-3; the match to TRBD2 covers 13 bases. The DNA end favors TRBJ2-1, so the J call may be wrong. Germline CDR1 SGHAT, CDR2 FQDESV (reference sequence). The CDR3 contains 15 residues. Here the CDR3 DNA reads TGTGCCAGCAGCCCTCCGGGACTAGCGGGACTACAGCAGTTCTTC. Its translation is CASSPPGLAGLQQFF.

The chain carries TRBV7-9 and TRBJ2-1; the match to TRBD2 covers 8 bases. Germline V gene data show CDR1 as SEHNR and CDR2 as FQNEAQ (reference sequence). J lost 3 bases, V lost 1 base, and 5 bases had no gene match. The CDR3 loop spans 16 amino acids. The CDR3 sequence: CASSLEGLENYNEQFF. As DNA, the CDR3 is TGTGCCAGCAGCTTAGAGGGACTAGAGAACTACAATGAGCAGTTCTTC.

The sample holds many counts of this clonotype. V and J are TRBV5-1 and TRBJ2-3; D gene unclear. Trimming removed 4 bases at V and 6 bases at J, with 12 bases between. Germline V gene sequence: CDR1 SGHRS, CDR2 YFSETQ. This CDR3 contains 13 residues. Here the CDR3 reads CASSPRPGDTQYF. The CDR3 DNA follows: TGCGCCAGCAGCCCCCGACCCGGGGATACGCAGTATTTT.

This clonotype was recorded many times. The rearrangement links TRBV6-1 to TRBJ2-4; D is perhaps TRBD2 (6 bases). CDR3 size: 13 residues. CDR1 MNHNS and CDR2 SASEGT come from the germline V gene. Trimming removed 4 bases from V and 8 bases from J, with 12 bases in between. The CDR3 DNA reads as TGTGCCAGCAGTGGTGGGGAGGCGGACATTCAGTACTTC. It is translated as CASSGGEADIQYF.

This clonotype was detected only a few times. V and J are TRBV7-9 and TRBJ1-4, with 9 positions matching TRBD1. The CDR3 is 19 amino acids. V lost 6 bases, J lost 6 bases, and 20 bases stayed unmatched. Germline CDR1 SEHNR, CDR2 FQNEAQ (reference sequence). The CDR3 here is CASSQRTGGRELRHEKLFF. The DNA of the CDR3 is TGTGCCAGCAGTCAAAGAACAGGGGGCAGGGAACTCAGGCATGAAAAACTGTTTTTT.

This clonotype was picked up many times. V is TRBV18 and J is TRBJ1-6; D perhaps matches TRBD1 (5 bases). Trimming stripped 6 bases from V and 7 bases from J, with 7 bases between. The CDR3 sequence is 12 residues long. The germline gives CDR1 KGHSH, CDR2 LQKENI. The CDR3 DNA follows: TGTGCCAGCTCCCGGGGGAATTCACCCCTCCACTTT. This translates into CASSRGNSPLHF.

This clonotype came up a few times. The gene calls are TRBV28 and TRBJ1-2; no firm D call. The CDR3 extends over 14 amino acids. Germline CDR1 is MDHEN and CDR2 is SYDVKM. V shed 5 bases and J shed 5 bases, with 15 bases lying between them. The CDR3, as DNA: TGTGCCAGCAGTCCCGGACCGGCTTTTTATGGCTACACCTTC. It codes for CASSPGPAFYGYTF.

This clonotype has more than one count but fewer than ten. This chain joins TRBV6-9 and TRBJ1-2; possible D gene TRBD1, 5 bases. CDR1 is MNHGY, CDR2 SVAAGI, per germline. Trimming removed 3 bases at V and 2 bases at J, with 10 bases between. The CDR3 runs to 14 residues. CDR3 region: CASSYGAGNYGYTF. The CDR3 DNA reads TGTGCCAGCAGTTACGGTGCAGGGAACTATGGCTACACCTTC.

This clonotype was seen at least ten times. This chain joins TRBV3-1 and TRBJ1-5, with 7 bases matching TRBD1. Germline lookup yields CDR1 LGHDT and CDR2 YNNKEL (reference sequence). V dropped 0 bases and J dropped 6; count of bases not matched to a gene: 5. This CDR3 has 15 residues. The chain's CDR3 is CASSQDTGVGQPQHF. The CDR3 bases are TGTGCCAGCAGCCAAGATACAGGGGTGGGTCAGCCCCAGCATTTT.

The V call is TRBV7-9, the J call TRBJ1-6; D not certain. Trimming left V 0 bases short and J 11 bases short, with 11 bases between. The CDR3 contains 14 residues. Germline assignment: CDR1 SEHNR and CDR2 FQNEAQ (reference sequence). The CDR3 loop is CASSLAVQNAPLHF. For the CDR3, the DNA is TGTGCCAGCAGCTTAGCGGTCCAGAACGCACCCCTCCACTTT.

Notes on this clonotype: This clone may be a read error of a much larger clone one base away. The rearrangement joins TRBV3-1 to TRBJ1-1; D call uncertain. This CDR3 spans 12 amino acids. The germline V gene encodes CDR1 LGHDT and CDR2 YNNKEL (reference sequence). The CDR3 loop reads CAGSSRLTEAFF. The DNA of the CDR3 is TGTGCCGGCAGCTCCAGGTTAACTGAAGCTTTCTTT. The full variable domain, completed using reference TRBV3-1 and TRBJ1-1, is DTAVSQTPKYLVTQMGNDKSIKCEQNLGHDTMYWYKQDSKKFLKIMFSYNNKELIINETVPNRFSPKSPDKAHLNLHINSLELGDSAVYFCAGSSRLTEAFFGQGTRLTVV.

The sample holds a few counts of this clonotype. This chain connects TRBV2 to TRBJ1-1; 7 positions agree with TRBD1. Germline lookup yields CDR1 SNHLY and CDR2 FYNNEI. The CDR3 spans 16 residues. V shed 6 bases and J 0 bases; nucleotides not matched to a gene: 10. The CDR3 DNA sequence: TGTGCCAGCAGCGGGACAGCTCAACTCATGAACACTGAAGCTTTCTTT. The encoded protein is CASSGTAQLMNTEAFF.

This clonotype appeared many times. V is TRBV9 and J is TRBJ2-7, with D unclear. V gave up 0 bases and J gave up 2 bases, with 6 bases separating them. The CDR3 is 13 residues long. Germline lookup yields CDR1 SGDLS and CDR2 YYNGEE. This CDR3 is CASSVGGTYEQYF. The CDR3, as DNA: TGTGCCAGCAGCGTAGGGGGAACCTACGAGCAGTACTTC.

The rearrangement uses TRBV5-1 and TRBJ1-6, with D perhaps TRBD1 (5 bases). CDR3 size: 15 residues. V lost 0 bases and J lost 9, with 13 bases in between. The V gene's germline CDR1 is SGHRS and CDR2 YFSETQ. The DNA for the CDR3 is TGCGCCAGCAGCTTGGCCGGGGGTGGGGTTTCACCCCTCCACTTT. The encoded protein is CASSLAGGGVSPLHF. Based on the CDR3 plus reference TRBV5-1 and TRBJ1-6, the full variable domain is KAGVTQTPRYLIKTRGQQVTLSCSPISGHRSVSWYQQTPGQGLQFLFEYFSETQRNKGNFPGRFSGRQFSNSRSEMNVSTLELGDSALYLCASSLAGGGVSPLHFGNGTRLTVT.

This clonotype was counted ten times or more. CDR3 sequence: CASSLGEGMAYEQYF. The CDR3 region has the DNA TGTGCCAGCAGCTTAGGGGAGGGGATGGCCTACGAGCAGTACTTC. This chain uses TRBV7-2 with TRBJ2-7; 7 positions match TRBD2. There are 15 residues in the CDR3. V shed 1 base and J 2 bases; nucleotides not matched to a gene: 5. The germline V gene has CDR1 SGHTA and CDR2 FQGNSA.

The chain combines TRBV27 with TRBJ2-1; 10 bases are a match to TRBD2. Germline assignment: CDR1 MNHEY and CDR2 SMNVEV (reference sequence). The CDR3 sequence is 14 residues long. The junction had 7 bases not matched to a gene; V was cut back by 7 bases and J by 7 bases. CDR3 sequence: CASKSGRDYNEQFF. CDR3 coding DNA: TGTGCCAGCAAAAGCGGGAGGGACTATAATGAGCAGTTCTTC.

This clonotype appeared once. This chain uses TRBV10-2 with TRBJ2-7; perhaps TRBD2 as D (5 bases). There are 15 residues in the CDR3. V shed 3 bases and J shed 2 bases, with 14 bases lying between them. Germline V gene data show CDR1 as WSHSY and CDR2 as SAAADI. This CDR3 is CASSEEGSRAYEQYF. As DNA, the CDR3 is TGCGCCAGCAGTGAAGAGGGCAGCCGAGCCTACGAGCAGTACTTC.

The sample holds many counts of this clonotype. The chain combines TRBV6-2 or TRBV6-3 with TRBJ2-7, with 11 bases identical to TRBD1. The CDR3 is 15 amino acids. Per the germline V gene, CDR1 is MNHEY and CDR2 is SVGEGT. The junction had 8 bases not matched to a gene; V was cut back by 5 bases and J by 5 bases. The CDR3 spells CASSLRTGGANEQYF. The CDR3, as DNA: TGTGCCAGCAGTCTCCGGACAGGGGGCGCAAACGAGCAGTACTTC.

This clonotype was observed once. This chain connects TRBV30 to TRBJ1-6; no clear D. Trimming removed 4 bases at V and 4 bases at J, with 11 bases between. The CDR3 is 14 residues long. Germline assignment: CDR1 GTSNPN and CDR2 SVGIG (reference sequence). In DNA form, the CDR3 reads TGTGCCTGGACCCCCTCGGGGTATAATTCACCCCTCCACTTT. Its translation: CAWTPSGYNSPLHF.